These 12 T cell receptor beta chains came from one sample sequenced in a study of T cell responses to AZD1222 COVID-19 vaccine. Some clones are missing from TCRdb's copy, which holds only in-frame ones; the method was immunoSEQ multiplex PCR. Among about 130,000 clones listed, approximately 90% were seen once. Sequences were derived from peripheral blood, sampled on day 0 of AZD1222 vaccination. These TCRs come from an adult in good health.

J is TRBJ1-1 and V is TRBV5-1, with D perhaps matching TRBD1 (5 bases). CDR1 SGHRS and CDR2 YFSETQ come from the germline V gene. V lost 2 bases and J 7 bases, leaving 9 bases between the germline ends. The CDR3 has 12 amino acids. In DNA form, the CDR3 reads TGCGCCAGCAGCTTAGGACACGATGAAGCTTTCTTT. It yields the protein CASSLGHDEAFF.

The rearrangement links TRBV6-5 to TRBJ1-2; D is unclear. The CDR3 consists of 14 residues. V was pared by 2 bases and J by 8 bases, with 15 bases between. Per germline, CDR1 MNHEY and CDR2 SVGAGI. CDR3 loop: CASSYGSPAGGYTF. Here the CDR3 DNA reads TGTGCCAGCAGTTACGGCAGTCCCGCGGGGGGCTACACCTTC.

There are a few counts of this clone. This chain links TRBV6-2 or TRBV6-3 with TRBJ1-1; 8 bases align to TRBD1. The CDR3 is made up of 15 amino acids. J was trimmed by 9 bases and V by 5 bases; bases with no gene match: 14. Looked up from germline, CDR1 is MNHEY and CDR2 is SVGEGT. CDR3 residues: CASSDSETGALKAFF. CDR3 DNA sequence: TGTGCCAGCAGTGACAGTGAGACAGGGGCTTTGAAAGCTTTCTTT.

The chain carries TRBV25-1 and TRBJ1-6; 7 bases agree with TRBD1. The CDR3 extends over 13 amino acids. Per germline, CDR1 MGHDK and CDR2 SYGVNS. The V gene end was trimmed by 4 bases and the J gene end by 7 bases; junction bases not matched to a gene: 1. The CDR3 protein is CASSGQGNSPLHF. The CDR3 nucleotides read TGTGCCAGCAGTGGACAGGGCAATTCACCCCTCCACTTT. Combining the CDR3 with reference TRBV25-1 and TRBJ1-6 gives the whole variable domain EADIYQTPRYLVIGTGKKITLECSQTMGHDKMYWYQQDPGMELHLIHYSYGVNSTEKGDLSSESTVSRIRTEHFPLTLESARPSHTSQYLCASSGQGNSPLHFGNGTRLTVT.

V usage is TRBV18 and J usage is TRBJ2-5; a weak D match, TRBD1 (5 bases). The V end lost 1 base, the J end lost 4 bases, and 13 bases lay between the germline ends. Germline V lookup: CDR1 KGHSH, CDR2 LQKENI. This CDR3 comprises 15 residues. The CDR3 sequence: CASSPLVNRLETQYF. The CDR3 nucleotides are TGTGCCAGCTCACCACTAGTCAACAGGTTAGAGACCCAGTACTTC.

The table lists this clone with a count of one. V and J are TRBV10-3 and TRBJ1-2; 9 bases agree with TRBD1. Per germline, CDR1 ENHRY and CDR2 SYGVKD. Trimming took 6 bases from V and 4 from J; bases not matched to a gene: 12. This CDR3 is 16 amino acids long. DNA of the CDR3: TGTGCCATCAGAATGGACAGGGGTGGAACGGGCTATGGCTACACCTTC. Translated: CAIRMDRGGTGYGYTF.

The chain links TRBV9 to TRBJ1-5, with D maybe TRBD1 (5 bases). The ends were cut back, 3 bases at V and 5 bases at J, with 9 bases in the middle. This CDR3 is 13 amino acids long. Per the germline V gene, CDR1 is SGDLS and CDR2 is YYNGEE. The CDR3 region is CASSAQGYQPQHF. The CDR3 region has the DNA TGTGCCAGCAGCGCCCAGGGTTATCAGCCCCAGCATTTT.

The chain is built from TRBV4-2 and TRBJ1-6; D is undetermined. V was pared by 1 base and J by 4 bases, with 11 bases between. There are 16 residues in the CDR3. Germline-derived CDR1 and CDR2 are LGHNA and YNFKEQ. This CDR3 is CASSQASNKYNSPLHF. In nucleotides, the CDR3 is TGTGCCAGCAGCCAAGCATCGAATAAGTATAATTCACCCCTCCACTTT.

The rearrangement links TRBV7-2 to TRBJ2-7; a possible D gene is TRBD1 (5 bases). The V gene lost 5 bases and the J gene lost 2 bases, with 7 bases spanning the gap. CDR1 SGHTA and CDR2 FQGNSA come from the germline V gene. This CDR3 has 12 amino acids. CDR3 amino acids: CASSKGAYEQYF. The CDR3 DNA reads TGTGCCAGCAGCAAAGGGGCCTACGAGCAGTACTTC. Complete variable domain (other parts from reference TRBV7-2 and TRBJ2-7): GAGVSQSPSNKVTEKGKDVELRCDPISGHTALYWYRQSLGQGLEFLIYFQGNSAPDKSGLPSDRFSAERTGGSVSTLTIQRTQQEDSAVYLCASSKGAYEQYFGPGTRLTVT.

J is TRBJ1-5 and V is TRBV10-2; 7 nucleotides line up with TRBD1. The CDR3 contains 16 residues. Germline loops: CDR1 WSHSY, CDR2 SAAADI. V lost 2 bases and J lost 1; bases outside the gene matches: 5. The chain's CDR3 is CASSEKGGQSNQPQHF. DNA for the CDR3: TGCGCCAGCAGTGAGAAGGGGGGACAGAGCAATCAGCCCCAGCATTTT.

The genes are TRBV19 and TRBJ1-5; unclear D gene. The germline V and J ends were trimmed by 9 bases and 7 bases, with 22 bases remaining between them. The CDR3 is made up of 15 amino acids. The germline V gene has CDR1 LNHDA and CDR2 SQIVND (reference sequence). The CDR3 spells CASLRTFGPSQPQHF. The DNA for the CDR3 is TGTGCCAGCCTTAGGACCTTCGGGCCATCGCAGCCCCAGCATTTT.

The chain uses TRBV7-9 and TRBJ2-3; TRBD2 aligns across 9 bases. This CDR3 has 16 residues. The germline gives CDR1 SEHNR, CDR2 FQNEAQ (reference sequence). Germline trimming cut 5 bases from V and 0 bases from J; bases unmatched to any gene: 6. Here the CDR3 DNA reads TGTGCCAGCAGCCAGAGGCTAGCGGGGAGCACAGATACGCAGTATTTT. It encodes CASSQRLAGSTDTQYF.